The 20 T cell receptor beta chains in this list originate from one sample, sequenced in a study of OX40 agonist ivuxolimab in advanced cancers. Here immunoSEQ multiplex PCR was the method, and the copy in TCRdb shows in-frame clones only, minus some. The sample yields tens of thousands of clones, 75% to 95% seen once. The sample in question was CD4+ or CD8+ T cells sorted from blood, obtained in a trial of the OX40 agonist ivuxolimab. Source of these receptors: an adult with an advanced solid tumor such as melanoma, head and neck, liver or kidney cancer.

This clone was found once. The chain has TRBV5-1 and TRBJ1-2; the D gene is possibly TRBD1 (6 bases). Germline assignment: CDR1 SGHRS and CDR2 YFSETQ. The CDR3 contains 18 residues. V gave up 2 bases and J gave up 6 bases, with 26 bases separating them. This CDR3 is CASSFSGGQGMYSDGYTF. The CDR3 nucleotides read TGCGCCAGCAGCTTCAGTGGGGGTCAGGGGATGTATTCGGATGGCTACACCTTC.

J is TRBJ1-1 and V is TRBV7-9; D is undetermined. V was trimmed by 1 base and J by 1 base, leaving 10 bases between them. CDR3 length: 15 amino acids. Germline V gene data show CDR1 as SEHNR and CDR2 as FQNEAQ (reference sequence). The CDR3 coding sequence is TGTGCCAGCAGCTTAGGGGTGAGGGAGAACACTGAAGCTTTCTTT. It codes for CASSLGVRENTEAFF.

V usage is TRBV19 and J usage is TRBJ1-1; D unclear. The CDR3 consists of 13 residues. V shed 3 bases and J shed 2 bases, with 7 bases lying between them. CDR1 and CDR2 (germline): LNHDA, SQIVND (reference sequence). The CDR3 bases are TGTGCCAGTAGTATTCTTGAAAACACTGAAGCTTTCTTT. Encoded protein: CASSILENTEAFF.

The chain recombines TRBV11-3 with TRBJ2-2; the match to TRBD2 covers 8 bases. The V gene's germline CDR1 is SGHNT and CDR2 YENEEA. The CDR3 has 15 residues. The trim removed 2 bases at V and 5 bases at J, leaving 4 bases unmatched. CDR3 amino acids: CASSLSGSRTGELFF. The DNA for the CDR3 is TGTGCCAGCAGCTTAAGCGGGAGTAGGACCGGGGAGCTGTTTTTT.

This clone has a single count. The CDR3: CASSLESAATNEKLFF. In DNA, the CDR3 is TGCGCCAGCAGCTTGGAATCTGCCGCAACTAATGAAAAACTGTTTTTT. V and J are TRBV5-1 and TRBJ1-4; D not certain. Looked up from germline, CDR1 is SGHRS and CDR2 is YFSETQ. The CDR3 totals 16 residues. V was pared by 0 bases and J by 0 bases, with 9 bases between.

V usage is TRBV18 and J usage is TRBJ2-7; perhaps TRBD1 as D (5 bases). Between the trimmed V and J ends, which lost 6 bases and 2 bases, there was a span of 14 bases. Germline-derived CDR1 and CDR2 are KGHSH and LQKENI. The CDR3 is made up of 14 amino acids. For the CDR3, the DNA is TGTGCCAGCTCCCAGCAGGGATTAGCCTACGAGCAGTACTTC. The encoded protein is CASSQQGLAYEQYF.

This chain uses TRBV11-2 with TRBJ2-3; D is unresolved. The CDR3 extends over 13 amino acids. The V end lost 0 bases, the J end lost 1 base, and 2 bases lay between the germline ends. Germline V gives CDR1 SGHAT, CDR2 FQNNGV. CDR3 residues: CASSLDGTDTQYF. In nucleotides, the CDR3 is TGTGCCAGCAGCTTAGACGGCACAGATACGCAGTATTTT.

This chain links TRBV21-1 with TRBJ2-2; the tabulated D call, TRBD1, remains unverified against the DNA. TRBV21-1 is deemed a pseudogene. This CDR3 is built from 17 residues. The CDR3 loop reads CASSPSRGERNTGELFF. CDR3 bases: TGTGCCAGCAGCCCCAGCAGGGGGGAGAGGAACACCGGGGAGCTGTTTTTT.

The chain couples TRBV7-2 to TRBJ2-7; D ambiguous. V lost 2 bases, J lost 7 bases, and 9 bases lay in between. Germline V gene sequence: CDR1 SGHTA, CDR2 FQGNSA. CDR3 length equals 12 residues. For the CDR3, the DNA is TGTGCCAGCAGCTTAAATCGGATGGAGCAGTACTTC. Amino acids: CASSLNRMEQYF.

The chain is built from TRBV7-9 and TRBJ1-4; 7 nucleotides agree with TRBD1. With V trimmed by 5 bases and J by 4 bases, 7 bases remained unmatched. This CDR3 is built from 15 residues. The germline V gene encodes CDR1 SEHNR and CDR2 FQNEAQ (reference sequence). CDR3 coding DNA: TGTGCCAGCAGCCCCCCGGGACAGCTTAATGAAAAACTGTTTTTT. Protein: CASSPPGQLNEKLFF.

CDR3 nucleotide sequence: TGTGCCAGCAGCCGCCGGGAGGGCCTGGGCAATGAGCAGTTCTTC. This translates into CASSRREGLGNEQFF. This chain connects TRBV7-8 to TRBJ2-1; 8 positions agree with TRBD2. The germline V gene encodes CDR1 SGHVS and CDR2 FQNEAQ. With 5 bases clipped from V and 6 bases from J, the junction kept 9 bases outside the gene matches. The CDR3 is 15 amino acids.

CDR3 nucleotides: TGTGCCTGGAGTGGGGGGAGCCCCTACGAGCAGTACTTC. Its translation is CAWSGGSPYEQYF. This rearrangement joins TRBV30 to TRBJ2-7, with D perhaps matching TRBD1 or TRBD2 (5 bases each). Per the germline V gene, CDR1 is GTSNPN and CDR2 is SVGIG (reference sequence). The CDR3 is 13 amino acids. Between the trimmed V and J ends, which lost 1 base and 2 bases, there was a span of 9 bases.

Comments on this clone: Other DNA sequences within the sample encode an identical CDR3. The chain is built from TRBV4-1 and TRBJ2-1; the match to TRBD2 covers 8 bases. The CDR3 is 17 amino acids. With 4 bases clipped from V and 4 bases from J, the junction kept 12 bases outside the gene matches. Germline CDR1 is MGHRA and CDR2 is YSYEKL. CDR3 in DNA: TGCGCCAGCAGCCCCCCTTCAGCGGGAGCAAGATACAATGAGCAGTTCTTC. It specifies CASSPPSAGARYNEQFF.

This clone was detected only once. The chain links TRBV29-1 to TRBJ2-5; either TRBD1 or TRBD2 may supply D (5 bases each). Germline V lookup: CDR1 SQVTM, CDR2 ANQGSEA. The CDR3 spans 11 residues. V lost 7 bases, J lost 1 base, and 7 bases lay in between. The CDR3, as DNA: TGCAGCGGGGACCTCCAAGAGACCCAGTACTTC. It encodes CSGDLQETQYF.

V is TRBV10-2 and J is TRBJ1-1, with unresolved D. The CDR3 spans 11 residues. The V gene's germline CDR1 is WSHSY and CDR2 SAAADI. V lost 10 bases, J lost 4 bases, and 10 bases lay in between. The CDR3 DNA follows: TGCGCCACCCGCTGGGCCACTGAAGCTTTCTTT. It yields the protein CATRWATEAFF.

A word on this clone: At one boundary the junction diverges from the germline segment, which might be a read error. In nucleotides, the CDR3 is TGTGCCAGCTCTCCACGGACAGGACCTACAGATACGCAGTATTTT. Its protein product is CASSPRTGPTDTQYF. This sequence joins TRBV18 and TRBJ2-3; the match to TRBD1 covers 7 bases. In germline, CDR1 is KGHSH, CDR2 LQKENI. CDR3 length: 15 residues.

This clone was seen only once. The chain is built from TRBV6-1 and TRBJ2-1; 12 bases match TRBD1. Germline trimming cut 6 bases from V and 8 bases from J; bases unmatched to any gene: 8. The CDR3 covers 15 residues. Germline lookup yields CDR1 MNHNS and CDR2 SASEGT. For the CDR3, the DNA is TGTGCCAGCAGGGAAAGGGACAGGGGGCGACATGAGCAGTTCTTC. Its protein product is CASRERDRGRHEQFF.

This chain connects TRBV19 to TRBJ1-4; 8 nucleotides align to TRBD1. The CDR3 is made up of 13 amino acids. V lost 9 bases, J lost 8 bases, and 8 bases stayed unmatched. CDR1 and CDR2 from the germline V gene are LNHDA and SQIVND (reference sequence). The CDR3 is CASRDRLPEKLFF. In DNA form, the CDR3 reads TGTGCCAGCAGGGACAGGTTACCCGAAAAACTGTTTTTT.

V is TRBV28 and J is TRBJ2-5; tentatively, D is TRBD2 (6 bases). Germline assignment: CDR1 MDHEN and CDR2 SYDVKM. CDR3 length: 12 amino acids. The ends were cut back, 10 bases at V and 6 bases at J, with 15 bases in the middle. In nucleotides, the CDR3 is TGTGCCACCTGGGACTTGGGGAAGACCCAGTACTTC. Amino acid sequence: CATWDLGKTQYF.

This clone appeared a single time. An end of the junction differs from the germline gene, which may be a read error. This sequence joins TRBV6-1 and TRBJ2-1, with 8 bases identical to TRBD2. Germline values: CDR1 MNHNS, CDR2 SASEGT. The CDR3 runs to 13 residues. The CDR3 nucleotides are TGTGCCAGCAACCAGCGGGAGTACAGTGAGCAGTTCTTC. As protein: CASNQREYSEQFF.